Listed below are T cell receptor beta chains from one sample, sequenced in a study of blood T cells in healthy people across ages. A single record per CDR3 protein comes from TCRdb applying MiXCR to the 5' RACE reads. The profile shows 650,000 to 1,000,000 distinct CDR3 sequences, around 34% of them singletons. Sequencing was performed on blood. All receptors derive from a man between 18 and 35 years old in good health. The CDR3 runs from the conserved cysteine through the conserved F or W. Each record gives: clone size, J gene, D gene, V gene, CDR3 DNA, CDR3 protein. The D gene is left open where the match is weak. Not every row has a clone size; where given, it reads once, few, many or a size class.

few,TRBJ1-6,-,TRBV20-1,TGCAGTGCTAGAGACCCCGAGACCTTGATGAATTCACCCCTCCACTTT,CSARDPETLMNSPLHF
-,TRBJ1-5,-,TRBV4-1,TGCGCCAGCAGCAGGACTGCCAATCAGCCCCAGCATTTT,CASSRTANQPQHF
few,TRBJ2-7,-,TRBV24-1,TGTGCCACCTCCGACTACGAGCAGTACTTC,CATSDYEQYF
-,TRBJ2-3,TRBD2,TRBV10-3,TGTGCCATCAGTGATCCGGGGGGACGCACAGATACGCAGTATTTT,CAISDPGGRTDTQYF
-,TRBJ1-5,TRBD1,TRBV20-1,TGCAGTGCTAAGAACTCATTACTGACAGGGGGCATCCGTCAGCCCCAGCATTTT,CSAKNSLLTGGIRQPQHF
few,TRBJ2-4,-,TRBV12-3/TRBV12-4,TGTGCCAGCAGTCCGAGGGTGTCCAAAAACATTCAGTACTTC,CASSPRVSKNIQYF
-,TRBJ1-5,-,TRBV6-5,TGTGCCAGCGGCACCAACGTTTATCAGCCCCAGCATTTT,CASGTNVYQPQHF
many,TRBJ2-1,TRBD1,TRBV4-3,TGCGCCAGCAGCCAAGTACCCGGGACAGGGAACAATGAGCAGTTCTTC,CASSQVPGTGNNEQFF
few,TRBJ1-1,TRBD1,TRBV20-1,TGCAGTGCTAGGGACAGGGGTGAAGCTTTCTTT,CSARDRGEAFF
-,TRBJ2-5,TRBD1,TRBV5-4,TGTGCCAGCAGTCCGACAGGGACAACCGTGCGTGAGCAGTACTTC,CASSPTGTTVREQYF
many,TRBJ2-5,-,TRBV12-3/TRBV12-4,TGTGCCAGCAGTTTAAGGGGCCACCAAGAGACCCAGTACTTC,CASSLRGHQETQYF
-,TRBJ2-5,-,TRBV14,TGTGCCAGCAGCCATTCCGATCATGACCTCGGGCAGTACTTC,CASSHSDHDLGQYF
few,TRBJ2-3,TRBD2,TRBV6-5,TGTGCCAGCAGCCAGGGACTAGTCGGGACCACAGATACGCAGTATTTT,CASSQGLVGTTDTQYF
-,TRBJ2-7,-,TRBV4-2,TGTGCCAGCAGCCAAGGAGTTTGGGAACAGGGAGTCTACGAGCAGTACTTC,CASSQGVWEQGVYEQYF
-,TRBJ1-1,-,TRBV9,TGTGCCAGCAGCGTACAGGGAAAGGCGAGCACTGAAGCTTTCTTT,CASSVQGKASTEAFF
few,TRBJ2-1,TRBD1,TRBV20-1,TGCAGTGCTACCCAGACAGGGGGCTCCTACAATGAGCAGTTCTTC,CSATQTGGSYNEQFF
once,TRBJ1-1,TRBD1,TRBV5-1,TGCGCCAGCAGCCCAGCGACAGGGAGTACCGAAGCTTTCTTT,CASSPATGSTEAFF
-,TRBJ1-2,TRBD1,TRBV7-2,TGTGCCAGCAGCTCACGGACAGGGGGCACCTATGGCTACACCTTC,CASSSRTGGTYGYTF
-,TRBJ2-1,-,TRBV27,TGTGCCAGCAGTTTAAATAGGCAGTCCAATGAGCAGTTCTTC,CASSLNRQSNEQFF
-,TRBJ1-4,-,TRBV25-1,TGTGCCAGCTCCCCCGGAGGGGTGCGGGCCTCTAATGAAAAACTGTTTTTT,CASSPGGVRASNEKLFF
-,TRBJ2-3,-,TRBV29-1,TGCAGCGTTAGGGTTGGAGATACGCAGTATTTT,CSVRVGDTQYF
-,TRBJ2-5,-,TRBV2,TGTGCCAGCATGGCAGCTCTGCAAGAGACCCAGTACTTC,CASMAALQETQYF
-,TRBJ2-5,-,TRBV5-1,TGCGCCAGCAGCTCTATAAGGGGGGCGGCATTAAAAGAGACCCAGTACTTC,CASSSIRGAALKETQYF
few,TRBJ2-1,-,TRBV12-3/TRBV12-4,TGTGCCAGCAGTTTAGGGCCCGCGGGTGAGCAGTTCTTC,CASSLGPAGEQFF
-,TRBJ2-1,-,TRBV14,TGTGCCAGCAGCCAAGCGGAATACAATGAGCAGTTCTTC,CASSQAEYNEQFF
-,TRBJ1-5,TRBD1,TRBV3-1,TGTGCCAGCAGCCAGGCCGGGACAGGGGGCCTTCAGCCCCAGCATTTT,CASSQAGTGGLQPQHF
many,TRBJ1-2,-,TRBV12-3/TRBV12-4,TGTGCCAGCAGCGTCCATGGAGGGGATGGCTACACCTTC,CASSVHGGDGYTF